What follows are 9 T cell receptor beta chains derived from one specimen sequenced in a study of shared clonotypes between healthy human individuals. Naive CD8 cells lacked CD45RO, underwent positive selection for CCR7 and left out terminally differentiated effector memory CD45RA+ cells. Libraries were prepared by immunoSEQ multiplex PCR; TCRdb keeps only in-frame clonotypes and omits some of them. Of about 1,900,000 clones in the sample, approximately 95% were seen once. Sequencing was carried out using naive CD8+ T cells sorted from blood. All receptors come from a man aged 18 to 30 in good health.

This chain links TRBV7-8 with TRBJ2-1; D perhaps matches TRBD2 (6 bases). The CDR3 extends over 14 amino acids. Germline CDR1 and CDR2: SGHVS and FQNEAQ. Trimming shortened V by 5 bases and J by 6 bases, and 14 bases separated the two germline ends. As DNA, the CDR3 is TGTGCCAGCAGCCCATGGGCGACTAGCAATGAGCAGTTCTTC. Translating it yields CASSPWATSNEQFF.

This rearrangement joins TRBV28 to TRBJ1-4; the match to TRBD1 covers 7 bases. Germline V lookup: CDR1 MDHEN, CDR2 SYDVKM. The CDR3 consists of 16 residues. Trimming at V came to 6 bases and at J to 0 bases, leaving 7 bases not matched to a gene. The CDR3 DNA follows: TGTGCCAGCAGCACCGGGACAGCTGCAACTAATGAAAAACTGTTTTTT. Encoded protein: CASSTGTAATNEKLFF.

V usage is TRBV21-1 and J usage is TRBJ2-7; TRBD2 was called by the table and not checked on the DNA. TRBV21-1 corresponds to a pseudogene. The CDR3 spans 15 residues. CDR3 nucleotide sequence: TGTGCCAGCAGCAAAGGGGGACTAGCCTCCTACGAGCAGTACTTC. It encodes CASSKGGLASYEQYF.

In DNA form, the CDR3 reads TGTGCCAGCAGTGCCGGACAGGACAATGAGCAGTTCTTC. It codes for CASSAGQDNEQFF. This chain uses TRBV6-1 with TRBJ2-1; TRBD1 aligns across 7 bases. The germline CDR1 and CDR2 sequences are MNHNS and SASEGT. The CDR3 consists of 13 residues. Trimming removed 4 bases from V and 5 bases from J; junction bases left unmatched: 2.

The CDR3 sequence: CASSLWGGMDEQFF. CDR3 DNA sequence: TGTGCCAGCAGTTTATGGGGGGGGATGGATGAGCAGTTCTTC. The rearrangement joins TRBV28 to TRBJ2-1; 7 nucleotides line up with TRBD2. The germline V gene has CDR1 MDHEN and CDR2 SYDVKM. This CDR3 contains 14 residues. J lost 8 bases, V lost 0 bases, and 4 bases had no gene match.

The chain is built from TRBV4-1 and TRBJ2-5; D perhaps matches TRBD1 (7 bases). The CDR3 sequence is 14 residues long. Trimming took off 4 bases at V and 5 bases at J, with 14 bases between the two ends. In germline, CDR1 is MGHRA, CDR2 YSYEKL. CDR3 coding DNA: TGCGCCAGCAGCCTAAGACCAGGGGGGGAGACCCAGTACTTC. It codes for CASSLRPGGETQYF.

The chain employs TRBV4-1 and TRBJ2-1; 7 bases match TRBD2. Germline V CDR1 and CDR2: MGHRA, YSYEKL. V dropped 0 bases and J dropped 5; count of bases not matched to a gene: 7. This CDR3 is built from 16 residues. The CDR3 is CASSQDGAGNNNEQFF. The DNA for the CDR3 is TGCGCCAGCAGCCAAGATGGAGCGGGGAATAACAATGAGCAGTTCTTC.

V usage is TRBV12-5 and J usage is TRBJ1-6; possibly TRBD1 for D (6 bases). Trimming removed 2 bases from V and 9 bases from J, with 20 bases in between. Germline CDR1 is LGHNT and CDR2 is FRNRAP. The CDR3 extends over 17 amino acids. The CDR3 spells CASGLPQTGLFGSPLHF. DNA of the CDR3: TGTGCTAGTGGTTTGCCACAGACAGGACTTTTCGGTTCACCCCTCCACTTT.

The chain employs TRBV5-4 and TRBJ2-2; D not resolved. V was clipped by 0 bases and J by 5 bases, with 5 bases between them. CDR3 size: 13 residues. Germline CDR1 and CDR2: SGHNT and YYREEE (reference sequence). The CDR3 coding sequence is TGTGCCAGCAGCTTGGGGGAAACCGGGGAGCTGTTTTTT. Translated, it gives CASSLGETGELFF.